This T cell receptor beta chain was observed in a study of blood T cell repertoires in COVID-19. Repertoires were generated with immunoSEQ multiplex PCR, while TCRdb's copy carries only in-frame clones and drops some. Among about 61,000 clones, about 90% were seen once, and the ten largest hold about a fifth. V gave up 1 base and J gave up 11 bases, with 9 bases separating them. This CDR3 is 11 amino acids long. Germline V CDR1 and CDR2: GTSNPN, SVGIG (reference sequence). The source of this sequence is a woman between 45 and 60 years old with active or convalescent COVID-19. This chain joins TRBV30 and TRBJ1-3; D unclear. What was sequenced was peripheral blood. The CDR3 coding sequence is TGTGCCTGGAGTGGGAGCCACGCCATATATTTT. Protein sequence: CAWSGSHAIYF.